This is a list of T cell receptor beta chains from one sample in a study of blood T cell repertoires in COVID-19. TCRdb's table, derived via immunoSEQ multiplex PCR, lists solely in-frame clones and lacks some. Of 320,000 or so clones in the sample, over 70% were seen once. The sequenced material came from PBMCs or T cells enriched from blood (not recorded which). The receptors shown here come from a man aged 30-40 years who had recovered from COVID-19. CDR3s include the opening cysteine and the closing phenylalanine or tryptophan. D genes are given only for firm matches. Expanded clones are given a class, and other clones once, few, many or no size at all.

j_call clone_size d_call v_call cdr3_aa cdr3_nt
TRBJ1-2 once . TRBV19 CASSLGSGYGYTF TGTGCCAGTAGCCTTGGGTCGGGTTATGGCTACACCTTC
TRBJ1-5 . . TRBV19 CASSIGGWGQPQHF TGTGCCAGTAGTATTGGGGGGTGGGGCCAGCCCCAGCATTTT
TRBJ1-2 . . TRBV27 CASSSVGGGNYGYTF TGTGCCAGCAGTTCCGTCGGGGGAGGGAACTATGGCTACACCTTC
TRBJ2-3 . . TRBV23-1 CASSQSDRSMGHTQYF TGCGCCAGCAGTCAATCTGACAGAAGCATGGGCCATACGCAGTATTTT
TRBJ2-7 . TRBD2 TRBV12-3/TRBV12-4 CASSLREGGEQYF TGTGCCAGCAGTTTGAGGGAGGGAGGAGAGCAGTACTTC
TRBJ1-2 . . TRBV18 CASSPQGTQAGGYTF TGTGCCAGCTCACCCCAGGGCACACAGGCCGGTGGCTACACCTTC
TRBJ1-5 . . TRBV19 CASSIGRNQPQHF TGTGCCAGTAGTATTGGCAGAAATCAGCCCCAGCATTTT
TRBJ1-4 . . TRBV15 CATSRAAGGREKLFF TGTGCCACCAGCAGAGCCGCGGGGGGAAGGGAAAAACTGTTTTTT
TRBJ2-3 . TRBD1 TRBV5-1 CASSPGDSRTDTQYF TGCGCCAGCAGCCCTGGGGACAGTCGCACAGATACGCAGTATTTT
TRBJ2-7 . TRBD1 TRBV5-1 CASSGGGQGVAYEQYF TGCGCCAGCAGCGGAGGGGGACAGGGTGTTGCCTACGAGCAGTACTTC
TRBJ1-4 few TRBD1 TRBV5-4 CASSLFGQARPGEKLFF TGTGCCAGCAGCTTGTTCGGACAGGCCCGCCCCGGGGAAAAACTGTTTTTT
TRBJ2-7 once TRBD2 TRBV27 CASSITSGSSYEQYF TGTGCCAGCAGTATCACTAGCGGAAGCTCCTACGAGCAGTACTTC
TRBJ1-6 . . TRBV19 CASSIGTRGSPLHF TGTGCCAGTAGTATCGGGACAAGAGGATCACCCCTCCACTTT
TRBJ2-2 few . TRBV5-4 CASSLGAGETGELFF TGTGCCAGCAGCTTGGGAGCAGGGGAAACCGGGGAGCTGTTTTTT
TRBJ2-5 . TRBD2 TRBV2 CASSFLAGVQETQYF TGTGCCAGCAGTTTCCTAGCGGGGGTTCAAGAGACCCAGTACTTC
TRBJ1-1 once . TRBV7-9 CASSFFGVRGTEAFF TGTGCCAGCAGCTTTTTTGGGGTCCGGGGGACTGAAGCTTTCTTT
TRBJ1-1 . . TRBV5-1 CASSAAGGRGLNTEAFF TGCGCCAGCAGCGCCGCTGGGGGCAGGGGCTTGAACACTGAAGCTTTCTTT
TRBJ1-5 . . TRBV2 CASNQGRTNQPQHF TGTGCCAGCAACCAAGGGAGGACCAATCAGCCCCAGCATTTT
TRBJ1-5 . . TRBV4-2 CASSQGGQGNQPQHF TGTGCCAGCAGCCAAGGTGGGCAGGGCAATCAGCCCCAGCATTTT
TRBJ2-7 . . TRBV7-9 CASSFPEDALQEQYF TGTGCCAGCAGCTTTCCGGAGGACGCCCTACAGGAGCAGTACTTC
TRBJ1-1 . . TRBV5-1 CASSLDGGTEAFF TGCGCCAGCAGCTTGGACGGCGGGACTGAAGCTTTCTTT
TRBJ1-2 . TRBD1 TRBV5-6 CASSPGTDFYGYTF TGTGCCAGCAGCCCCGGGACAGACTTTTATGGCTACACCTTC
TRBJ1-3 once . TRBV9 CASSVGNRPSSGNTIYF TGTGCCAGCAGCGTAGGTAACCGTCCGAGCTCTGGAAACACCATATATTTT
TRBJ1-1 . TRBD1 TRBV7-2 CASSPAPPTGGTEAFF TGTGCCAGCAGCCCCGCCCCCCCCACAGGGGGCACTGAAGCTTTCTTT
TRBJ2-3 . TRBD2 TRBV7-8 CASSLILAGGTQYF TGTGCCAGCAGCTTAATACTAGCGGGAGGTACGCAGTATTTT
TRBJ1-6 . . TRBV3-1/TRBV3-2 CASSLVGSGTSRASPLHF TGTGCCAGCAGCCTAGTGGGTTCGGGAACATCTCGAGCTTCACCCCTCCACTTT
TRBJ1-1 . TRBD1 TRBV12-5 CASGLGQVGSEAFF TGTGCTAGTGGTTTAGGACAGGTGGGCTCTGAAGCTTTCTTT
TRBJ2-1 . TRBD2 TRBV4-2 CASSQDGLAGGLDEQFF TGTGCCAGCAGCCAAGATGGTCTAGCGGGGGGGCTGGATGAGCAGTTCTTC
TRBJ2-1 . TRBD2 TRBV5-1 CASSPGLAGGRSSYNEQFF TGCGCCAGCAGCCCGGGACTAGCGGGGGGGCGGAGCTCCTACAATGAGCAGTTCTTC
TRBJ1-5 few TRBD1 TRBV2 CASRRTGDVYSNQPQHF TGTGCCAGCAGAAGGACAGGGGACGTCTATAGCAATCAGCCCCAGCATTTT
TRBJ1-1 . TRBD1 TRBV4-1 CASSQETTGQAFF TGCGCCAGCAGCCAAGAAACGACAGGGCAAGCTTTCTTT
TRBJ2-3 once . TRBV5-6 CASSGGAVTDTQYF TGTGCCAGCAGCGGCGGGGCCGTGACAGATACGCAGTATTTT
TRBJ2-1 . . TRBV5-1 CASSLGATLGASYNEQFF TGCGCCAGCAGCTTGGGAGCGACACTGGGGGCATCCTACAATGAGCAGTTCTTC
TRBJ2-3 . . TRBV9 CASSDALGTSDDTQYF TGTGCCAGCAGCGATGCCCTCGGGACAAGTGACGATACGCAGTATTTT
TRBJ2-7 . . TRBV2 CASSVRGSYEQYF TGTGCCAGCAGTGTTCGCGGCTCCTACGAGCAGTACTTC
TRBJ1-2 once . TRBV5-1 CASSLEQVYGYTF TGCGCCAGCAGCTTGGAACAGGTCTATGGCTACACCTTC
TRBJ1-2 few TRBD1 TRBV10-3 CASKGQDNEGYTF TGTGCCAGCAAGGGACAGGATAATGAAGGCTACACCTTC
TRBJ2-5 . . TRBV7-2 CASMNLGEETQYF TGTGCCAGCATGAACTTAGGAGAAGAGACCCAGTACTTC
TRBJ1-2 . TRBD1 TRBV5-1 CASSLDQQGDYGYTF TGCGCCAGCAGCTTGGATCAACAGGGGGACTATGGCTACACCTTC
TRBJ1-2 . TRBD1 TRBV28 CASRVQGAPGYTF TGTGCCAGCAGAGTACAGGGGGCGCCGGGCTACACCTTC